This T cell receptor (beta chain) appears in the sequencing data of a study of cytomegalovirus exposure and HLA in healthy donors. A note on this clone: Its antigen is as yet unknown.

Generated by immunoSEQ multiplex PCR, the TCRdb table keeps only in-frame clones and is missing some. The sample consists of 250,000 to 400,000 clones, 87% of them appearing once. General study findings and limits: According to a later analysis, TCR clusters from the first cohort tended to co-occur in the roughly 110 validation repertoires.

V dropped 4 bases and J dropped 7 bases, with 9 bases sitting between them. There are 12 residues in the CDR3. Germline CDR1 is SGHNT and CDR2 is YYREEE (reference sequence). Sequenced material: PBMCs. The receptor was derived from a young woman in good health and CMV-seropositive. The V gene is TRBV5-4, the J gene TRBJ1-5; no clear D. The DNA for the CDR3 is TGTGCCAGCAGCGCGTTCCCACAGCCCCAGCATTTT. Amino acid sequence: CASSAFPQPQHF.